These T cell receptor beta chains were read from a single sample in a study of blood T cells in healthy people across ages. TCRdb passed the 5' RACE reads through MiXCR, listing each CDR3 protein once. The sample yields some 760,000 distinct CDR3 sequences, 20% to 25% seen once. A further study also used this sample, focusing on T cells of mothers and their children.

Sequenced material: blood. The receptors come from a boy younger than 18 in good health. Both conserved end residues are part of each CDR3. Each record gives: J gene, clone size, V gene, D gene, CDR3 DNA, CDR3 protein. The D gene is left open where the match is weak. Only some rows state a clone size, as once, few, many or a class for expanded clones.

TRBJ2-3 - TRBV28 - TGTGCCAGCAGCAAAACCCCAGCAGATACGCAGTATTTT CASSKTPADTQYF
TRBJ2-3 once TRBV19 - TGTGCCAGTAGTGCTGGGACGGTCGGAAATGCGCAGTATTTT CASSAGTVGNAQYF
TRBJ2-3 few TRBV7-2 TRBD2 TGTGCCAGCAGCTCTGGACTAGCGCGAGCAGATACGCAGTATTTT CASSSGLARADTQYF
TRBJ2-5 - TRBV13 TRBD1 TGTGCCAGCAGTCCCCAGGGGGTTAAAAGAGAGACCCAGTACTTC CASSPQGVKRETQYF
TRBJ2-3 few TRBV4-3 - TGCGCCAGCAGCCAAGATTTAACAGGGGGAGGGACAGATACGCAGTATTTT CASSQDLTGGGTDTQYF
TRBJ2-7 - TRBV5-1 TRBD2 TGCGCCAGCAGCTTGGTAGCGGGAGGAAACTACGAGCAGTACTTC CASSLVAGGNYEQYF
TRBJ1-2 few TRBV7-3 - TGTGCCAGCAGCTGGGGGGCTGGTGGCTACACCTTC CASSWGAGGYTF
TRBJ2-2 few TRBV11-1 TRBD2 TGTGCCAGCAGCTTAGCCCCATTGAGGGCGGGAGGCACCGGGGAGCTGTTTTTT CASSLAPLRAGGTGELFF
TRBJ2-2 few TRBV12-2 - TGTGCAAGTCCCCCTCAGGGGCGCGGCACCGGGGAGCTGTTTTTT CASPPQGRGTGELFF
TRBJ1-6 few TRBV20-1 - TGCAGTGCTAGGGTGCAGCAGGGAATGGATTCACCCCTCCACTTT CSARVQQGMDSPLHF
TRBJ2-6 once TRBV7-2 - TGTGCCAGCAGCTTCGGAGGGGTGGGGGCCAACGTCCTGACTTTC CASSFGGVGANVLTF
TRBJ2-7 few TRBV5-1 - TGCGCCAGCAGCTTCGGTGCGGGACGATCCTACGAGCAGTACTTC CASSFGAGRSYEQYF
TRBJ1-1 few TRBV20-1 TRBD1 TGCAGTGCTAGGGGTTCACAGGGGATGACTGAAGCTTTCTTT CSARGSQGMTEAFF
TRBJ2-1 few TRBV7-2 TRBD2 TGTGCCAGCAGCCGCAGCGGGAGTCCTTACAATGAGCAGTTCTTC CASSRSGSPYNEQFF
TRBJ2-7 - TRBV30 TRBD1 TGTGCCTGGGACTCGAGGGGGCTGGACGAGCAGTACTTC CAWDSRGLDEQYF
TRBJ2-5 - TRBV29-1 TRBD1 TGCAGCGTTGCAGACAGGGGCCCCCAAGAGACCCAGTACTTC CSVADRGPQETQYF
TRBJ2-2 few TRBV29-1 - TGCAGCGTTGACGGGGATAGCGGGAACACCGGGGAGCTGTTTTTT CSVDGDSGNTGELFF
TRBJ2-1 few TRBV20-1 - TGCAGTGCTAGAGACCCCGGAGCGGCGTCATACAATGAGCAGTTCTTC CSARDPGAASYNEQFF
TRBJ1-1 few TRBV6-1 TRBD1 TGTGCCAGCAGTGCATCCGGGACAGGGGGCTTTTGGACTGAAGCTTTCTTT CASSASGTGGFWTEAFF
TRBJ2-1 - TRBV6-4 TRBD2 TGTGCCAGCAGTGATGGTAGCGGGAGAGGGTTCAATGAGCAGTTCTTC CASSDGSGRGFNEQFF
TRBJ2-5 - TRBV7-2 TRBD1 TGTGCCAGCAGCCCCCCAGGGGGCCGGCAAGAGACCCAGTACTTC CASSPPGGRQETQYF
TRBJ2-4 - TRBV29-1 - TGCAGCGTTGAATCTGAAGTGAGCATTCAGTACTTC CSVESEVSIQYF
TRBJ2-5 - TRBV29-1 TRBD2 TGCAGCGTTGAAAAAAGAGGACTAGCGGTTGAGACCCAGTACTTC CSVEKRGLAVETQYF
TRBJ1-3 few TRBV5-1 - TGCGCCAGCAGCTTGGAAGGGTCGGGTGGAAACACCATATATTTT CASSLEGSGGNTIYF
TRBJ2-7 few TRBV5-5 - TGTGCCAGCAGCCAAACAGGATCACCTAACGAGCAGTACTTC CASSQTGSPNEQYF
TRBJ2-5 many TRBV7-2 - TGTGCCAGCAGTACCCGAGAGACCCAGTACTTC CASSTRETQYF
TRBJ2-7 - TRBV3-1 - TGTGCCAGCAGCCAGGGCCCCGGGCTTTACGAGCAGTACTTC CASSQGPGLYEQYF
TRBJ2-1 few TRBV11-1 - TGTGCCAGCAGCTTAGTTTTAGATAAGAATGAGCAGTTCTTC CASSLVLDKNEQFF
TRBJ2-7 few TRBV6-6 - TGTGCCAGCAGTTATGCCGACGAGCAGTACTTC CASSYADEQYF
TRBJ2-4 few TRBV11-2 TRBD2 TGTGCCAGCAGCTTAGCGGGTAGCGGGGGCATTCAGTACTTC CASSLAGSGGIQYF
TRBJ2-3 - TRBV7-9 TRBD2 TGTGCCAGCAGCGCGGGAGGGCGTGGGAGCACAGATACGCAGTATTTT CASSAGGRGSTDTQYF
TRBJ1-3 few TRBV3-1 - TGTGCCAGCAGCCCGGACAACCGGAAGGACACCATATATTTT CASSPDNRKDTIYF
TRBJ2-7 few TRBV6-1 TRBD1 TGTGCCAGCAGTACAGCGCAGGGGGCCTTCTCCTACGAGCAGTACTTC CASSTAQGAFSYEQYF
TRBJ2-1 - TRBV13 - TGTGCCAGCAGCGAGACACAGGGATCCTACAATGAGCAGTTCTTC CASSETQGSYNEQFF
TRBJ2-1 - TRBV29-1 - TGCAGCGTTGGAAGAGGGTTCGGAGGTGGTGAGCAGTTCTTC CSVGRGFGGGEQFF
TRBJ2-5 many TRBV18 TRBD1 TGTGCCAGCTCCTCGGGACAGGGGGAGACCCAGTACTTC CASSSGQGETQYF
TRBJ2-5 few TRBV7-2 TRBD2 TGTGCCAGCAGCTTAGTGGCTAGCGGGGGGGCCCGAGAGACCCAGTACTTC CASSLVASGGARETQYF
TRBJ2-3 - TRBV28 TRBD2 TGTGCCAGCAGTTTAGCCGGGACTAACACAGATACGCAGTATTTT CASSLAGTNTDTQYF
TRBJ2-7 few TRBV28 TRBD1 TGTGCCAGCACCAGAGGCGGGACAGGAACCTACGAGCAGTACTTC CASTRGGTGTYEQYF
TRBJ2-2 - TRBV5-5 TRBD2 TGTGCCAGCAGCTGGGGAGGGACCGGGGAGCTGTTTTTT CASSWGGTGELFF
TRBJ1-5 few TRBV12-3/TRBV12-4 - TGTGCCAGCAGTTTTTTGGGACGGAACAATCAGCCCCAGCATTTT CASSFLGRNNQPQHF
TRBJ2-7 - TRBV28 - TGTGCCAGCAGTTCCTCTGGCAGGCCCTCCTACGAGCAGTACTTC CASSSSGRPSYEQYF
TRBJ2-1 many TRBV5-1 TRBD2 TGCGCCAGCAGCTTGGAACTAGCGGACTACAATGAGCAGTTCTTC CASSLELADYNEQFF
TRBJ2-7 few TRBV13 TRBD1 TGTGCCAGCAGCTTATCCCAGGGGGTAATTTACGAGCAGTACTTC CASSLSQGVIYEQYF
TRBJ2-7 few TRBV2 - TGTGCCAGCAGTGTCTCAGGCCCCCAATACGAGCAGTACTTC CASSVSGPQYEQYF
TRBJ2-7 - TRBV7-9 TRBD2 TGTGCCAGCAGCCCCATGGGACAGGGGACTAGCGGGACCCGCGGAGACTTC CASSPMGQGTSGTRGDF
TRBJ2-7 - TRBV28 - TGTGCCACCGAATGGCGGGGGCAGATCTACGAGCAGTACTTC CATEWRGQIYEQYF
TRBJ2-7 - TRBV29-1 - TGCAGCGTTGAATCGACATCCTACGAGCAGTACTTC CSVESTSYEQYF
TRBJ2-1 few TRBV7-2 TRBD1 TGTGCCAGCAGCAGAAGAGGACAGGGTGGGGACAATGAGCAGTTCTTC CASSRRGQGGDNEQFF
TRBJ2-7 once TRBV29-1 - TGCAGCGTTGAACTCAAGGGTAGCGAGCAGTACTTC CSVELKGSEQYF
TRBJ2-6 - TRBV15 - TGTGCCACCAGGAACGCCCGGGTTTCGGCCAACGTCCTGACTTTC CATRNARVSANVLTF
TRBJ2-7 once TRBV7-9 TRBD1 TGTGCCAGCAGCCAATCGGGACAGGGGCTTTCGAGGGAGCAGTACTTC CASSQSGQGLSREQYF
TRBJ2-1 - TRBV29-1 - TGCAGCGTGGCAAGGGGGGCGAATGAGCAGTTCTTC CSVARGANEQFF
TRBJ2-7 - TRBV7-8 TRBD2 TGTGCCAGCAGCTTGTTCGGGGGGGACTACGAGCAGTACTTC CASSLFGGDYEQYF
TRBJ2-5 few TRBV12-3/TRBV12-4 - TGTGCCAGCAGTTTAGGTCCCAGGGCCCGCCAAGAGACCCAGTACTTC CASSLGPRARQETQYF
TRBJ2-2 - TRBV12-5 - TGTGCTAGTGCGGGGCAGAACACCGGGGAGCTGTTTTTT CASAGQNTGELFF
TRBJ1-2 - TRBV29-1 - TGCAGCGTAGAACAATACCGATACTATGGCTACACCTTC CSVEQYRYYGYTF
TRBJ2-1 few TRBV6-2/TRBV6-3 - TGTGCCAGCAGCCTGCTGGCCAGCTCCTACAATGAGCAGTTCTTC CASSLLASSYNEQFF
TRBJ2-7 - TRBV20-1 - TGCAGTGCTAGAGAATCCAGATCAGCCTCCTACGAGCAGTACTTC CSARESRSASYEQYF